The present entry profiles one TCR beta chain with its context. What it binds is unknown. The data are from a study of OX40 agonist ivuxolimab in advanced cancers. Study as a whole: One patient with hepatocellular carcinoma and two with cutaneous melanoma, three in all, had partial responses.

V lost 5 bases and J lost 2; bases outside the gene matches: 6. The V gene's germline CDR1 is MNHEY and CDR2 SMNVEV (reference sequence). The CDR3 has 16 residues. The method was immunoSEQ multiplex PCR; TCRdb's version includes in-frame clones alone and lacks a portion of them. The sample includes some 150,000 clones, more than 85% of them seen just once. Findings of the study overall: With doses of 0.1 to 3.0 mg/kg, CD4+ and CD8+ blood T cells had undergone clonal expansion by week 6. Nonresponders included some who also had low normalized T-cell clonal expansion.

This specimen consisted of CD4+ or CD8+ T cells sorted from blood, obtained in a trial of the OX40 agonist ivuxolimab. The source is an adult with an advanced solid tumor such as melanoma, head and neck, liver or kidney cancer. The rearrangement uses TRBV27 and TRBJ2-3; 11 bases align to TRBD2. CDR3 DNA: TGTGCCAGCAGTCACAGACTAGCGGGAAACACAGATACGCAGTATTTT. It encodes CASSHRLAGNTDTQYF.